Below, one T cell receptor (beta chain) is given with its context. Antigen specificity is unknown. Generated by immunoSEQ multiplex PCR, the TCRdb table keeps only in-frame clones and is missing some. The table lists tens of thousands of clones, 75% to 90% of them singletons. The CDR3 length is 17 residues. The data were obtained in a study of OX40 agonist ivuxolimab in advanced cancers. Overall study: Patients were given ivuxolimab, an antibody that agonizes OX40 (CD134). Participants averaged around 60 years of age (range about 23 to 90) and were around 83% male.

Overall study findings and caveats: In a subset of nonresponders, normalized T-cell clonal expansion was also low.

The TCR was taken from an adult with an advanced solid tumor such as melanoma, head and neck, liver or kidney cancer. The source was CD4+ or CD8+ T cells sorted from blood, collected in a trial of the OX40 agonist ivuxolimab. This rearrangement joins TRBV21-1 to TRBJ1-5; the table's D call, TRBD1, has no DNA check behind it. TRBV21-1 is classified as a pseudogene. The CDR3 spells CASSEQGPPGSNQPQHF. Here the CDR3 DNA reads TGTGCCAGCAGCGAACAGGGGCCTCCTGGTAGCAATCAGCCCCAGCATTTT.